The present entry profiles one T cell receptor (beta chain) with its context. This sample is part of a study of blood T cell repertoires in COVID-19. Overall study: The study drew acute and convalescent COVID-19 samples from the United States, Italy and Spain.

Sequencing used immunoSEQ multiplex PCR; TCRdb keeps in-frame clones, though not all of them. The repertoire holds 30,000 to 40,000 clones, with around three quarters as singletons. Germline values: CDR1 SGHRS, CDR2 YFSETQ. V lost 1 base to trimming and J lost 3 bases, with 23 bases between them. This CDR3 contains 18 residues. The sample consisted of peripheral blood. The chain couples TRBV5-1 to TRBJ2-7; possible D gene TRBD2, 11 bases. This TCR was recovered from a woman aged 70-85 years with acute or convalescent COVID-19. The CDR3 region is CASSLWGQGTSGVYEQYF. The CDR3, as DNA: TGCGCCAGCAGCTTGTGGGGACAGGGGACTAGCGGAGTCTACGAGCAGTACTTC. The full variable domain, its missing parts supplied by reference TRBV5-1 and TRBJ2-7, is KAGVTQTPRYLIKTRGQQVTLSCSPISGHRSVSWYQQTPGQGLQFLFEYFSETQRNKGNFPGRFSGRQFSNSRSEMNVSTLELGDSALYLCASSLWGQGTSGVYEQYFGPGTRLTVT.